The 14 T cell receptor beta chains below all came from one sample that was sequenced in a study of technical replicates of blood from a few donors. Sequenced by immunoSEQ multiplex PCR; TCRdb stores in-frame clones only, minus some. The data show more than 65,000 clones, with just under 95% seen just once and 0.25% to 0.3% held by the top ten. The sequencing input was T cells isolated from PBMCs. These TCRs come from a human donor in good health.

The CDR3 DNA reads as TGTGCCACCAGCAGAGACCGGGACAGGGGGCGAAGGGGCTACACCTTC. Protein product: CATSRDRDRGRRGYTF. The chain uses TRBV15 and TRBJ1-2, with 12 bases identical to TRBD1. The junction had 7 bases not matched to a gene; V was cut back by 0 bases and J by 8 bases. Looked up from germline, CDR1 is LNHNV and CDR2 is YYDKDF (reference sequence). The CDR3 runs 16 residues.

The chain is built from TRBV6-1 and TRBJ1-2; TRBD1 aligns across 8 bases. Germline CDR1 is MNHNS and CDR2 is SASEGT. The V gene end was trimmed by 4 bases and the J gene end by 7 bases; junction bases not matched to a gene: 5. The CDR3 runs 13 residues. The DNA of the CDR3 is TGTGCCAGCAGTGCCCAGGGGGCGCCTGGCTACACCTTC. Protein: CASSAQGAPGYTF.

This sequence joins TRBV25-1 and TRBJ2-1; no definite D call. The CDR3 spans 18 residues. CDR1 MGHDK and CDR2 SYGVNS come from the germline V gene. Between the trimmed V and J ends, which lost 1 base and 0 bases, there was a span of 16 bases. The CDR3 bases are TGTGCCAGCAGTGAATGGTTCGAGGATCATAGCTCCTACAATGAGCAGTTCTTC. Translating it yields CASSEWFEDHSSYNEQFF.

The V and J genes are TRBV13 and TRBJ1-3; D gene ambiguous. Per the germline V gene, CDR1 is PRHDT and CDR2 is FYEKMQ (reference sequence). This CDR3 comprises 18 residues. The ends were cut back, 0 bases at V and 0 bases at J, with 15 bases in the middle. CDR3 loop: CASSLGEGNPGSGNTIYF. In DNA form, the CDR3 reads TGTGCCAGCAGCTTAGGGGAGGGCAATCCCGGCTCTGGAAACACCATATATTTT.

In nucleotides, the CDR3 is TGTGCCAGCAGCTTAGGTGACAGAAGGACGCAGTATTTT. Translated: CASSLGDRRTQYF. This sequence joins TRBV7-2 and TRBJ2-3; possibly TRBD1 for D (5 bases). V shed 1 base and J shed 9 bases, with 11 bases lying between them. Germline V gene lookup returns CDR1 SGHTA and CDR2 FQGNSA. This CDR3 region has 13 residues.

The V call is TRBV28, the J call TRBJ1-1, with 7 bases lining up with TRBD1. CDR3 size: 20 residues. Germline values: CDR1 MDHEN, CDR2 SYDVKM. V gave up 3 bases and J gave up 0 bases; unmatched junction bases: 19. CDR3: CASSFTLTGAPPSMNTEAFF. As DNA, the CDR3 is TGTGCCAGCAGTTTTACCCTCACAGGGGCCCCTCCCTCTATGAACACTGAAGCTTTCTTT.

The chain has TRBV10-3 and TRBJ1-6; D remains ambiguous. V shed 11 bases and J shed 9 bases, with 20 bases lying between them. The CDR3 is 14 residues long. CDR1 is ENHRY and CDR2 is SYGVKD in the germline V gene. For the CDR3, the DNA is TGTGCCCATCAAGAGTTAGCGCCTATTTCACCCCTCCACTTT. Amino acid sequence: CAHQELAPISPLHF.

This rearrangement joins TRBV7-8 to TRBJ2-7; TRBD1 matches at 8 bases. After removal of 6 bases from V and 5 bases from J, the junction contained 9 bases not matched to a gene. CDR1 is SGHVS, CDR2 FQNEAQ, per germline. The CDR3 is 14 residues long. The CDR3 DNA follows: TGTGCCAGCAGTTGGGAGACAGGGGATGACGAGCAGTACTTC. Its translation: CASSWETGDDEQYF.

The CDR3 nucleotides are TGTGCCTGGAGTGTTAAGGCAGGGTGGGCCAACTATGGCTACACCTTC. Translated: CAWSVKAGWANYGYTF. The rearrangement links TRBV30 to TRBJ1-2; a weak D match, TRBD1 (5 bases). The V end lost 0 bases, the J end lost 2 bases, and 16 bases lay between the germline ends. Germline CDR1 reads GTSNPN; CDR2 reads SVGIG (reference sequence). CDR3 length equals 16 residues.

The gene calls are TRBV10-1 and TRBJ1-1, with 11 bases fitting TRBD1. V lost 4 bases, J lost 5 bases, and 6 bases stayed unmatched. The CDR3 length is 15 residues. CDR1 WNHNN and CDR2 SYGVQD come from the germline V gene (reference sequence). For the CDR3, the DNA is TGCGCCAGCAGTGTGGACAGGGGGCGTTCGACTGAAGCTTTCTTT. Amino acid sequence: CASSVDRGRSTEAFF.

V and J are TRBV29-1 and TRBJ2-2, with D perhaps TRBD1 (5 bases). Germline CDR1 and CDR2: SQVTM and ANQGSEA. Trimming took 4 bases from V and 0 from J, leaving 12 bases between them. The CDR3 contains 15 residues. The CDR3 bases are TGCAGCGTTGGGACACTAAAGGCGAACACCGGGGAGCTGTTTTTT. It codes for CSVGTLKANTGELFF.

This chain links TRBV7-9 with TRBJ2-7, with D perhaps matching TRBD1 (5 bases). The CDR3 has 13 amino acids. Trimming took 0 bases from V and 6 from J, leaving 9 bases between them. Germline V CDR1 and CDR2: SEHNR, FQNEAQ (reference sequence). The CDR3 coding sequence is TGTGCCAGCAGCTTAGCAGGGGATGGCGAGCAGTACTTC. This encodes CASSLAGDGEQYF.

The rearrangement links TRBV5-1 to TRBJ2-7; D perhaps matches TRBD1 (6 bases). The CDR3 covers 15 residues. Trimming cost V 0 bases and J 3 bases, with 13 bases left between them. Looked up from germline, CDR1 is SGHRS and CDR2 is YFSETQ. As DNA, the CDR3 is TGCGCCAGCAGCTTGGCCAAGACAGGAGTCTACGAGCAGTACTTC. Its translation is CASSLAKTGVYEQYF.

The rearrangement joins TRBV6-5 to TRBJ2-5; no firm D call. Germline V gene sequence: CDR1 MNHEY, CDR2 SVGAGI. CDR3 length: 14 residues. V was trimmed by 2 bases and J by 3 bases, leaving 10 bases between them. CDR3 loop: CASSYKWRKETQYF. CDR3 coding DNA: TGTGCCAGCAGTTACAAATGGAGAAAAGAGACCCAGTACTTC.